This TCR beta chain was captured by sequencing in a study of Ad26.COV2.S vaccination and SARS-CoV-2 variants. Study as a whole: The donor belonged to the COV1001 Ad26.COV2.S trial arm.

This CDR3 is 17 amino acids long. Per the germline V gene, CDR1 is MGHRA and CDR2 is YSYEKL. J was trimmed by 6 bases and V by 2 bases; bases with no gene match: 13. Here immunoSEQ multiplex PCR was the method, and the copy in TCRdb shows in-frame clones only, minus some. The table has roughly 300,000 clones, more than 85% seen once. Study results and limitations: The study found similar non-spike TCR breadth in vaccine and placebo recipients.

This clone was seen once. The antigen remains undetermined. Treatment indicated: over 15 received Ad26.COV2.S at low or high dose, single or two shots; 5 received placebo; per-sample allocation not given. At day 63 after the first vaccine or placebo injection, samples were drawn. Ad26 vector vaccine expressed Wuhan-strain SARS-CoV-2 spike. The chain carries TRBV4-1 and TRBJ1-1, with 9 positions matching TRBD1. Sequenced material: peripheral blood, taken in a trial of Ad26.COV2.S vaccine versus placebo. The TCR comes from a person aged 18-60 years who received the Ad26.COV2.S COVID-19 vaccine or a placebo. CDR3: CASSQTVPGTGISEAFF. The CDR3 DNA follows: TGCGCCAGCAGCCAAACCGTTCCCGGGACAGGGATCTCTGAAGCTTTCTTT.